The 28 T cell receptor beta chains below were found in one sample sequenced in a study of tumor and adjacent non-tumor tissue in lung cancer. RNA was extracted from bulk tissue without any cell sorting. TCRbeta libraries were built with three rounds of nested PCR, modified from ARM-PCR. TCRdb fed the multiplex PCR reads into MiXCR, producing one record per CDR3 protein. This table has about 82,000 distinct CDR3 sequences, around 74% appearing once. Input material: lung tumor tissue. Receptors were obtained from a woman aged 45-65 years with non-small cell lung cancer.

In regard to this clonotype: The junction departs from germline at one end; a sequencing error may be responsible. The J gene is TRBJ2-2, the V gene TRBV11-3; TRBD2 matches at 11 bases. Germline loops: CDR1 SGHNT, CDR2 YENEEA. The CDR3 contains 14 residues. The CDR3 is CASSLAGGIWEPFF. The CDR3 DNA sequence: TGTGCCAGCAGCCTAGCGGGGGGCATCTGGGAGCCGTTTTTT.

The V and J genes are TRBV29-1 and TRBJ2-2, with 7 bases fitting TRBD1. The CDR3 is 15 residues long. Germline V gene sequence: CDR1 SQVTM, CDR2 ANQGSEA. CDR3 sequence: CNDTTGSKGTGELFF. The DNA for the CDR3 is TGCAACGACACGACAGGGTCAAAGGGTACCGGGGAGCTGTTTTTT.

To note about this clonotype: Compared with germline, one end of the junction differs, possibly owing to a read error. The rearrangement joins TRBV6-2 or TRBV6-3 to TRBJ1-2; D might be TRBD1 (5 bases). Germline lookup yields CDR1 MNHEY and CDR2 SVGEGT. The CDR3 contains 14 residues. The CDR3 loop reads CASSPGTAKYGYTF. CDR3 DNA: TGTGCTAGCAGCCCCGGGACGGCTAAATATGGCTACACCTTC.

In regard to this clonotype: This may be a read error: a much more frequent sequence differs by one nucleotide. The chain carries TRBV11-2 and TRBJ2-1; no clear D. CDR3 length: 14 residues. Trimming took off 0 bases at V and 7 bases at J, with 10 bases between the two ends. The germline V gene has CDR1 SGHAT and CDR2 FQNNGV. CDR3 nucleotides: TGTGCCAGCAGCTTAGAGGTGGTCAGTAATGAGCAGTTCTTC. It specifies CASSLEVVSNEQFF.

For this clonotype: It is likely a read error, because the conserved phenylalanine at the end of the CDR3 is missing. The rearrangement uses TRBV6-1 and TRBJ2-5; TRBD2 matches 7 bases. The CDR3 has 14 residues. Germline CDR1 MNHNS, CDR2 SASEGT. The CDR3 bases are TGTGGCAGCAGTGTAAGGCGGGGGCAAGAGACCCAGTACCTC. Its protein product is CGSSVRRGQETQYL.

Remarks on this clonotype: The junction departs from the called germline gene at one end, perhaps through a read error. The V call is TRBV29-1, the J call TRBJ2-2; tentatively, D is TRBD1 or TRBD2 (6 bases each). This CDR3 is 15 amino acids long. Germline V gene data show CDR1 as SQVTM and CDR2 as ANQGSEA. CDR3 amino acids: CSGGAKGDQTGELLF. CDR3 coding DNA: TGCAGCGGGGGGGCGAAGGGCGATCAGACCGGGGAACTGTTATTT.

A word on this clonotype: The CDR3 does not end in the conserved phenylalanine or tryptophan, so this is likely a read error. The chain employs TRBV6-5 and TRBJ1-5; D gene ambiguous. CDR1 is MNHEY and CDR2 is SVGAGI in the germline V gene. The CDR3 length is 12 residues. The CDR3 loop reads CAISFPNQPQHL. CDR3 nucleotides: TGTGCCATCAGTTTCCCCAATCAGCCCCAGCATTTA.

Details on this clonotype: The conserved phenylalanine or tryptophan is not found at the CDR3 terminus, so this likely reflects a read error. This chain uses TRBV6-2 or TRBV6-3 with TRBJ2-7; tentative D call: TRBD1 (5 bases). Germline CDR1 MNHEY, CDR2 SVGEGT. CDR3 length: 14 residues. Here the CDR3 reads CTSRRRPGPYEQYI. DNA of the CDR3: TGTACCAGCAGACGCCGTCCAGGGCCCTACGAGCAGTACATC.

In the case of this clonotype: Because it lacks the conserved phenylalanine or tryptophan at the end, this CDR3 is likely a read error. The CDR3 here is CSAPRRSCSNTGELFL. CDR3 DNA: TGCAGTGCCCCAAGGAGGAGCTGTAGTAACACCGGGGAGCTGTTTCTT. The genes are TRBV20-1 and TRBJ2-2; tentative D call: TRBD2 (5 bases). Germline loops: CDR1 DFQATT, CDR2 SNEGSKA (reference sequence). The CDR3 has 16 amino acids. Trimming stripped 6 bases from V and 2 bases from J, with 19 bases between.

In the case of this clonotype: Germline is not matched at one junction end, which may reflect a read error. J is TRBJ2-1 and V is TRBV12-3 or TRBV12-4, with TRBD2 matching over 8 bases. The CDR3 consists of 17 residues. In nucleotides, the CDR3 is TGTGCCAGCAGTCCCCATCATCCAGCGGGAGAGTCAGATGAACAGTTCTTC. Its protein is CASSPHHPAGESDEQFF.

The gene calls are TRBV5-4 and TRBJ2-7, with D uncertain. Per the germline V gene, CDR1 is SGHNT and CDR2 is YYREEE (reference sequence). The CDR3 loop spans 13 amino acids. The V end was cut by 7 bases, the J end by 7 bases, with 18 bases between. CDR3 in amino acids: CASCWPALGEQYF. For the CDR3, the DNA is TGTGCCAGCTGCTGGCCAGCACTTGGTGAGCAGTACTTC.

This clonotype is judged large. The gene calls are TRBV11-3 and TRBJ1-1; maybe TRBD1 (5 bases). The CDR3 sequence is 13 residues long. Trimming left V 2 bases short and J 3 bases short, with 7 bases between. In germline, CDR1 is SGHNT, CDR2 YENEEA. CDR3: CASSLMGDTEAFF. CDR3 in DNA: TGTGCCAGCAGCTTAATGGGGGACACTGAAGCTTTCTTT.

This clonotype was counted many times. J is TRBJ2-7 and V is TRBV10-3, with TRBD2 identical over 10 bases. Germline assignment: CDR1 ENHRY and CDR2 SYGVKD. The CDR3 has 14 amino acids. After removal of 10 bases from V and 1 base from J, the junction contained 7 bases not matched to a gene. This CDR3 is CATGRGLASYEQYF. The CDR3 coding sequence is TGTGCCACAGGCCGGGGACTAGCGTCCTACGAGCAGTACTTC.

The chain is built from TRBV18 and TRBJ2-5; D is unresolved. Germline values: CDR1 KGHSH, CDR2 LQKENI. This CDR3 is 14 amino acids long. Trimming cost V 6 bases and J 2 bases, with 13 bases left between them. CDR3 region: CASSPLGLQETQYF. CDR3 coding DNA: TGTGCCAGCTCGCCTCTGGGGTTACAAGAGACCCAGTACTTC.

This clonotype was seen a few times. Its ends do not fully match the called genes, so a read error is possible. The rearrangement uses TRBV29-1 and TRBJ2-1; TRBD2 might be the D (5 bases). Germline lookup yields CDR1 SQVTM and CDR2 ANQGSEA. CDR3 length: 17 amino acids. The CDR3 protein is CSVEDLAGWSSYNEHFF. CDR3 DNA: TGCAGCGTTGAAGATCTAGCTGGGTGGAGCTCCTACAATGAGCATTTCTTC.

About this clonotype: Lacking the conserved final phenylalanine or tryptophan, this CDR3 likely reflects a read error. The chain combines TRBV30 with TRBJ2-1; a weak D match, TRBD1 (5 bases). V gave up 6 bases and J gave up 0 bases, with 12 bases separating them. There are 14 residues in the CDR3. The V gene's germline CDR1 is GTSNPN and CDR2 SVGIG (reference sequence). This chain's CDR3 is CACQDSPSYNEQFC. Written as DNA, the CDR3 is TGTGCCTGCCAAGACAGCCCCTCCTACAATGAGCAGTTCTGC.

CDR3 DNA sequence: TGTGCCAGCAGACCTGGGACAGGGAAGGCCGGGGAGCTGTTTTTT. This sequence encodes CASRPGTGKAGELFF. The V call is TRBV2, the J call TRBJ2-2; the match to TRBD1 covers 9 bases. CDR3 length equals 15 residues. V dropped 6 bases and J dropped 6; count of bases not matched to a gene: 8. Looked up from germline, CDR1 is SNHLY and CDR2 is FYNNEI.

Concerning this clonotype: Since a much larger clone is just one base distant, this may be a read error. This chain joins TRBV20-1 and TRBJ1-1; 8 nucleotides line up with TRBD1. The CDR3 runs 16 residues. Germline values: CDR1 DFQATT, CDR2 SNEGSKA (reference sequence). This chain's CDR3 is CNARRGTGSLNTEAFF. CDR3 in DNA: TGCAATGCTAGAAGGGGGACAGGCTCATTGAACACTGAAGCTTTCTTT.

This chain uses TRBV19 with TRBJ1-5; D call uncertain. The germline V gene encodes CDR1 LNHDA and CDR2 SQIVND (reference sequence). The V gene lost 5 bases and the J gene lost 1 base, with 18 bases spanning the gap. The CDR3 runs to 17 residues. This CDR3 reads CASSPPRAGISNQPQHF. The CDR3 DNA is TGTGCCAGTAGTCCCCCCCGGGCGGGCATAAGCAATCAGCCCCAGCATTTT. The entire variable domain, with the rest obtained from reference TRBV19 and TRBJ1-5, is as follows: DGGITQSPKYLFRKEGQNVTLSCEQNLNHDAMYWYRQDPGQGLRLIYYSQIVNDFQKGDIAEGYSVSREKKESFPLTVTSAQKNPTAFYLCASSPPRAGISNQPQHFGDGTRLSIL.

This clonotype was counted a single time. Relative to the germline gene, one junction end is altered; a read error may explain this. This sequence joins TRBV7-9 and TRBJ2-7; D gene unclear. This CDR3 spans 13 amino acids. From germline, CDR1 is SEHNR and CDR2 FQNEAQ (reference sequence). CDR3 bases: TGTGCCAGCAGCTTGTGGGGAACCTACGAGCAATACTTC. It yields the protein CASSLWGTYEQYF. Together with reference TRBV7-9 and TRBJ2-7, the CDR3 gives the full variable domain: DTGVSQNPRHKITKRGQNVTFRCDPISEHNRLYWYRQTLGQGPEFLTYFQNEAQLEKSRLLSDRFSAERPKGSFSTLEIQRTEQGDSAMYLCASSLWGTYEQYFGPGTRLTVT.

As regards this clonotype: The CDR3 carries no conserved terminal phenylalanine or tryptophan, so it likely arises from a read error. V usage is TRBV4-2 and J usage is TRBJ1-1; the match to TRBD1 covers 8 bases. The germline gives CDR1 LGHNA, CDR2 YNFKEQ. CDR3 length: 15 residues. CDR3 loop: CACSPEGQVNTEAFS. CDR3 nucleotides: TGTGCCTGCAGCCCAGAGGGACAGGTAAACACTGAAGCTTTCTCT.

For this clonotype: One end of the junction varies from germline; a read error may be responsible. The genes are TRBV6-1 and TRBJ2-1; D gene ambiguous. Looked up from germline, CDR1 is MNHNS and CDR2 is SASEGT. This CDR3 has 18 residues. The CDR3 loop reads CTSSPTLAGAPPDGKQFF. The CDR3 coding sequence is TGTACCAGCAGTCCAACCTTGGCAGGAGCCCCGCCAGACGGTAAGCAGTTCTTC.

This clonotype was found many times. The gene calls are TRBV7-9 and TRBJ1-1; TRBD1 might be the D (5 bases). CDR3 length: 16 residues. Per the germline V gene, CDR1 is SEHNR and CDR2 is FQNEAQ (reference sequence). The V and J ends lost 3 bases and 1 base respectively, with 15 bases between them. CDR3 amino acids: CASSLGPLGPNTEAFF. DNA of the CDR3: TGTGCCAGCAGCTTGGGACCCTTGGGGCCGAACACTGAAGCTTTCTTT.

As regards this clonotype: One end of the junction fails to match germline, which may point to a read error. The CDR3 region has the DNA TGTGCCAGCAGTTACTCGTTTGGCAGCAATCAGCCTCAGCATTTT. Its translation is CASSYSFGSNQPQHF. The chain carries TRBV6-6 and TRBJ1-5; D uncertain. Germline-derived CDR1 and CDR2 are MNHNY and SVGAGI (reference sequence). This CDR3 contains 15 residues.

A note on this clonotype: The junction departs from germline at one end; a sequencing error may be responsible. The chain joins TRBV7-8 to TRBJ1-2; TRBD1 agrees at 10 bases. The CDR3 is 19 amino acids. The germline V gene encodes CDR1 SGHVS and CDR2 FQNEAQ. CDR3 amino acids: CASNLVSGTGAARGYGYIF. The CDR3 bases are TGTGCCAGCAACTTAGTCTCCGGGACAGGGGCCGCCAGAGGCTATGGCTACATCTTC.

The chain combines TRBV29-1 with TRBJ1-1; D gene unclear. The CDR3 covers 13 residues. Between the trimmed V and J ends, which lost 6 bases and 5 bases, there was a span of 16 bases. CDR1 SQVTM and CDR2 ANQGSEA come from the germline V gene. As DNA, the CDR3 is TGCAGCGTCACAGATATGGCGAATACTGAAGCTTTCTTT. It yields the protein CSVTDMANTEAFF.

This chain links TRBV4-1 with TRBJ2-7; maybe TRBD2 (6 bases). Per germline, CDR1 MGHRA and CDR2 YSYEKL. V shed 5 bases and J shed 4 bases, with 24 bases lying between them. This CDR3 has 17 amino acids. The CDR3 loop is CASSTGLTGRSSYEQYF. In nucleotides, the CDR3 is TGCGCCAGCAGCACCGGACTAACGGGTCGGAGCTCATACGAGCAGTACTTC.

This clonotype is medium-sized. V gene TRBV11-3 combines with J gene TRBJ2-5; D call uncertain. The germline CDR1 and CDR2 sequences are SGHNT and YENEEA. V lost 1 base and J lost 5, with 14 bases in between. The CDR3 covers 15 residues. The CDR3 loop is CASSLGYSAGETQYF. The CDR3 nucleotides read TGTGCCAGCAGCTTAGGCTACTCCGCCGGGGAGACCCAGTACTTC.